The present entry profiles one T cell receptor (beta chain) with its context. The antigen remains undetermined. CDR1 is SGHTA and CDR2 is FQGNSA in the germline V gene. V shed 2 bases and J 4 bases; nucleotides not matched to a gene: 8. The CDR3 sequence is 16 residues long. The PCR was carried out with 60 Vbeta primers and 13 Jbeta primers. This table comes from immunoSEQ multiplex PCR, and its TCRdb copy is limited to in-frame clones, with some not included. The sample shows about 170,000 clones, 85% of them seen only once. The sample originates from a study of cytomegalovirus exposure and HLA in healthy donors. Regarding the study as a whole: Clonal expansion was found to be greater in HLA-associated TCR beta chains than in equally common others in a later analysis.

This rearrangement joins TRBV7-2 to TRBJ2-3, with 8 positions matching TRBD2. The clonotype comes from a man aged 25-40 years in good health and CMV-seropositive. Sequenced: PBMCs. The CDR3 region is CASSLRSGSPADTQYF. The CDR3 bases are TGTGCCAGCAGCTTACGGAGCGGGAGTCCCGCAGATACGCAGTATTTT. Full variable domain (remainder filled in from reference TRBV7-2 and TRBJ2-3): GAGVSQSPSNKVTEKGKDVELRCDPISGHTALYWYRQSLGQGLEFLIYFQGNSAPDKSGLPSDRFSAERTGGSVSTLTIQRTQQEDSAVYLCASSLRSGSPADTQYFGPGTRLTVL.